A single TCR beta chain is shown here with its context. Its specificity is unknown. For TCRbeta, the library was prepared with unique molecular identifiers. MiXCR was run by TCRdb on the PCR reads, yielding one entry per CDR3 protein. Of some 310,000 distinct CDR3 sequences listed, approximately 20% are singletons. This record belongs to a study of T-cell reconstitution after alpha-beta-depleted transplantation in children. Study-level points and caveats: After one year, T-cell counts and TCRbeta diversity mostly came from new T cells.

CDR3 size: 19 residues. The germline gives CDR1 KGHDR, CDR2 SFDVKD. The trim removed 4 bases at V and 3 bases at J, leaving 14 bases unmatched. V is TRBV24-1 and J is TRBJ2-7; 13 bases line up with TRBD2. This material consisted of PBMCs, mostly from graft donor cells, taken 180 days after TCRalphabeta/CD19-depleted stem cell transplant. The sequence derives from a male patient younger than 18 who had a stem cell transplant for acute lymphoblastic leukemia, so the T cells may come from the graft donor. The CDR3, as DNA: TGTGCCACCAGTGACAACCCTACTAGCGGGAGGGCCGGTAGCTACGAGCAGTACTTC. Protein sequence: CATSDNPTSGRAGSYEQYF.